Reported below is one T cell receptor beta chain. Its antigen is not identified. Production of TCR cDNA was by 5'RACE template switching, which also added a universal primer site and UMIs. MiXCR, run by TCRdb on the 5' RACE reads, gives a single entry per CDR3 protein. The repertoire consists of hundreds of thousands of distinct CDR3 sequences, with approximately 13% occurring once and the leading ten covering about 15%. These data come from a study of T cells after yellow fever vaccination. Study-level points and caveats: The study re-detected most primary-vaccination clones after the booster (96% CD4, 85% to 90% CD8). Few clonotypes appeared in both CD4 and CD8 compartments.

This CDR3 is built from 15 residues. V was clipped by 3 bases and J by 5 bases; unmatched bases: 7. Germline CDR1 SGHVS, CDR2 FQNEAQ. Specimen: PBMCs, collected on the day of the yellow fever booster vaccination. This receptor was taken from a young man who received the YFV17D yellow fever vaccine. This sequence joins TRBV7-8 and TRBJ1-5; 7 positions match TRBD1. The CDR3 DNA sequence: TGTGCCAGCAGCTTTACACAGGGGCGATATCAGCCCCAGCATTTT. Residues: CASSFTQGRYQPQHF.